One sample yielded the 20 T cell receptor beta chains listed below, sequenced in a study of cytomegalovirus exposure and HLA in healthy donors. Use of 60 Vbeta and 13 Jbeta primers characterized the PCR. The method was immunoSEQ multiplex PCR; TCRdb's version includes in-frame clones alone and lacks a portion of them. The table has about 150,000 clones, about 76% seen once; the top ten hold 3% to 5%. The sample was PBMCs. The receptors shown here come from a male donor in good health and CMV-seronegative.

The DNA for the CDR3 is TGTGCCAGCAGCTTAGATACAGGGCCCCGTGAGCAGTTCTTC. Translated, it gives CASSLDTGPREQFF. The genes are TRBV7-2 and TRBJ2-1; weak D call: TRBD1 (6 bases). CDR3 length: 14 residues. Looked up from germline, CDR1 is SGHTA and CDR2 is FQGNSA. V shed 1 base and J shed 9 bases, with 13 bases lying between them.

In regard to this clone: The sample has other DNA sequences that encode this CDR3 too. The V call is TRBV6-5, the J call TRBJ1-1; D is ambiguous. Germline assignment: CDR1 MNHEY and CDR2 SVGAGI. CDR3 length: 13 residues. The V end lost 6 bases, the J end lost 1 base, and 9 bases lay between the germline ends. DNA of the CDR3: TGTGCCAGCAGCCGCACCGGGAACACTGAAGCTTTCTTT. Translating it yields CASSRTGNTEAFF.

The chain couples TRBV7-3 to TRBJ2-1; D possibly corresponds to TRBD2 (6 bases). Germline lookup yields CDR1 SGHTA and CDR2 FQGTGA. V was pared by 3 bases and J by 2 bases, with 8 bases between. CDR3 length: 14 amino acids. CDR3 in DNA: TGTGCCAGCAGCTTTGGCGGGACCTACAATGAGCAGTTCTTC. Its protein is CASSFGGTYNEQFF.

The rearrangement uses TRBV7-9 and TRBJ1-2; D is unclear. The CDR3 totals 13 residues. Germline V gene lookup returns CDR1 SEHNR and CDR2 FQNEAQ (reference sequence). Deletions cut 2 bases from V and 10 bases from J, with 14 bases between. CDR3 coding DNA: TGTGCCAGCAGCTTATTAACGCCAGATTCCTACACCTTC. Encoded protein: CASSLLTPDSYTF.

This clone came up a few times. The V gene is TRBV19, the J gene TRBJ2-1; possibly TRBD1 for D (6 bases). Germline V gene data show CDR1 as LNHDA and CDR2 as SQIVND (reference sequence). This CDR3 is 12 amino acids long. Trimming left V 8 bases short and J 10 bases short, with 15 bases between. The CDR3 nucleotides are TGTGCCAGTGGGACAACATTTCTGGAGCAGTTCTTC. Encoded protein: CASGTTFLEQFF.

The V gene is TRBV5-1, the J gene TRBJ2-3; D is unresolved. V was clipped by 0 bases and J by 2 bases, with 13 bases between them. Germline values: CDR1 SGHRS, CDR2 YFSETQ. This CDR3 spans 16 amino acids. The DNA of the CDR3 is TGCGCCAGCAGCTTGGGGTCTGTCGACTCCACAGATACGCAGTATTTT. Its protein product is CASSLGSVDSTDTQYF.

Only one count was recorded for this clone. The chain recombines TRBV12-5 with TRBJ2-1; 10 bases map to TRBD2. This CDR3 has 15 residues. Germline lookup yields CDR1 LGHNT and CDR2 FRNRAP. The junction had 4 bases not matched to a gene; V was cut back by 6 bases and J by 2 bases. CDR3: CASGKRGGTYNEQFF. The CDR3 DNA reads as TGTGCTAGTGGGAAGCGGGGGGGAACCTACAATGAGCAGTTCTTC.

This rearrangement joins TRBV28 to TRBJ1-2; D is unclear. V lost 2 bases and J 7 bases, leaving 8 bases between the germline ends. CDR3 size: 12 residues. Germline V gene data show CDR1 as MDHEN and CDR2 as SYDVKM. In DNA form, the CDR3 reads TGTGCCAGCAGTTTAGCTAGTTTTGGCTACACCTTC. This sequence encodes CASSLASFGYTF.

The chain combines TRBV7-3 with TRBJ2-1; D unresolved. V lost 3 bases to trimming and J lost 5 bases, with 14 bases between them. Per the germline V gene, CDR1 is SGHTA and CDR2 is FQGTGA. The CDR3 has 15 residues. The CDR3 reads CASSFDLASHNEQFF. DNA for the CDR3: TGTGCCAGCAGCTTCGACTTAGCAAGCCACAATGAGCAGTTCTTC.

The chain combines TRBV6-6 with TRBJ1-4; possibly TRBD1 for D (5 bases). The V gene's germline CDR1 is MNHNY and CDR2 SVGAGI (reference sequence). V dropped 6 bases and J dropped 3 bases, with 11 bases sitting between them. The CDR3 has 14 amino acids. The CDR3, as DNA: TGTGCCAGCAGCTCAGGGCGTTCTAATGAAAAACTGTTTTTT. Amino acid sequence: CASSSGRSNEKLFF.

This chain connects TRBV9 to TRBJ1-1; no clear D. The germline CDR1 and CDR2 sequences are SGDLS and YYNGEE. The CDR3 is 13 residues long. With 0 bases removed from V and 10 bases from J, the gap between germline ends came to 13 bases. CDR3 coding DNA: TGTGCCAGCAGCGTAGTACGGCGGCCTGTAGCTTTCTTT. Amino acid sequence: CASSVVRRPVAFF.

V is TRBV7-2 and J is TRBJ1-1, with D possibly being TRBD1 (5 bases). Trimming took off 5 bases at V and 6 bases at J, with 13 bases between the two ends. The CDR3 has 13 amino acids. Looked up from germline, CDR1 is SGHTA and CDR2 is FQGNSA. The DNA for the CDR3 is TGTGCCAGCAGCCGGAATCGGGGGGCTGAAGCTTTCTTT. This sequence encodes CASSRNRGAEAFF. Supplemented by reference TRBV7-2 and TRBJ1-1, the full variable domain reads GAGVSQSPSNKVTEKGKDVELRCDPISGHTALYWYRQSLGQGLEFLIYFQGNSAPDKSGLPSDRFSAERTGGSVSTLTIQRTQQEDSAVYLCASSRNRGAEAFFGQGTRLTVV.

This clone was found once. The chain couples TRBV6-1 to TRBJ2-5; TRBD1 matches at 7 bases. The end of the DNA aligns better with TRBJ2-7, so the J call may be wrong. The CDR3 runs to 13 residues. Germline values: CDR1 MNHNS, CDR2 SASEGT. The CDR3 nucleotides are TGTGCCAGCAGGACAGGGTATTGGGGCGAGCAGTACTTC. This translates into CASRTGYWGEQYF.

V gene TRBV6-5 combines with J gene TRBJ2-7, with TRBD2 matching over 11 bases. Trimming removed 6 bases from V and 4 bases from J; junction bases left unmatched: 5. The CDR3 spans 14 residues. Germline assignment: CDR1 MNHEY and CDR2 SVGAGI. CDR3 DNA sequence: TGTGCCAGCAGATCCGGACTAGCGGGTTACGAGCAGTACTTC. The encoded protein is CASRSGLAGYEQYF.

The V call is TRBV10-2, the J call TRBJ2-1, with TRBD1 matching over 7 bases. Germline V gene data show CDR1 as WSHSY and CDR2 as SAAADI. The J segment lost 1 base and the V segment lost 6 bases, leaving 6 bases of the junction unmatched. The CDR3 has 15 amino acids. Written as DNA, the CDR3 is TGCGCCAGCAGCATGGACAGGCCTTCCTACAATGAGCAGTTCTTC. It codes for CASSMDRPSYNEQFF.

The J gene is TRBJ1-2, the V gene TRBV7-9, with unresolved D. The V gene lost 2 bases and the J gene lost 7 bases, with 14 bases spanning the gap. Looked up from germline, CDR1 is SEHNR and CDR2 is FQNEAQ (reference sequence). The CDR3 is 14 amino acids. The CDR3 sequence is CASSLSKVGGGYTF. The CDR3 region has the DNA TGTGCCAGCAGCTTATCCAAGGTGGGAGGTGGCTACACCTTC. Filled out from reference TRBV7-9 and TRBJ1-2, the complete variable domain reads DTGVSQNPRHKITKRGQNVTFRCDPISEHNRLYWYRQTLGQGPEFLTYFQNEAQLEKSRLLSDRFSAERPKGSFSTLEIQRTEQGDSAMYLCASSLSKVGGGYTFGSGTRLTVV.

Regarding this clone: The junction departs from germline at one end; a sequencing error may be responsible. The chain joins TRBV14 to TRBJ2-4, with 9 nucleotides matching TRBD1. CDR3 size: 20 residues. In germline, CDR1 is SGHDN, CDR2 FVKESK. Here the CDR3 reads CASSLGPGQGDTAHKNSQYF. The CDR3 DNA follows: TGTGCCAGCAGCCTGGGACCGGGACAGGGAGATACCGCCCACAAAAACAGTCAGTACTTC.

The chain employs TRBV5-1 and TRBJ2-2; no reliable D call. Per germline, CDR1 SGHRS and CDR2 YFSETQ. Deletions cut 0 bases from V and 4 bases from J, with 10 bases between. The CDR3 totals 15 residues. As DNA, the CDR3 is TGCGCCAGCAGCTTGGGTCATTCGGGCACCGGGGAGCTGTTTTTT. It specifies CASSLGHSGTGELFF.

This chain connects TRBV7-2 to TRBJ2-7; tentatively, D is TRBD2 (6 bases). V lost 2 bases and J 3 bases, leaving 11 bases between the germline ends. Looked up from germline, CDR1 is SGHTA and CDR2 is FQGNSA. The CDR3 spans 14 residues. The CDR3, as DNA: TGTGCCAGCAGCTTACTGGGGGGAAGCTACGAGCAGTACTTC. Protein sequence: CASSLLGGSYEQYF.

The chain couples TRBV7-2 to TRBJ1-6, with 9 bases matching TRBD1. With V trimmed by 5 bases and J by 6 bases, 5 bases remained unmatched. Germline CDR1 SGHTA, CDR2 FQGNSA. This CDR3 is built from 15 residues. CDR3 region: CASSLGTGTNSPLHF. The CDR3 region has the DNA TGTGCCAGCAGCCTAGGGACAGGGACTAATTCACCCCTCCACTTT.